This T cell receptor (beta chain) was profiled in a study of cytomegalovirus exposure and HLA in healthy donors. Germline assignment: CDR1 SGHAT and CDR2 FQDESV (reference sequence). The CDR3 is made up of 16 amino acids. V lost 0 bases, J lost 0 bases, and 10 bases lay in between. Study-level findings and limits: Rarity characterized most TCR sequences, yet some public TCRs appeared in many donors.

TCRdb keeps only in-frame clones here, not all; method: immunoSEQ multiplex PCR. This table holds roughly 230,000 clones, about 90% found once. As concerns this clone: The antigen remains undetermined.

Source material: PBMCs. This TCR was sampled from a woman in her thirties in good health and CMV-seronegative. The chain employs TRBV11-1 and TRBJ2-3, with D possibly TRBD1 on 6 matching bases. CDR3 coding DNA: TGTGCCAGCAGCTTAGCGGACAGCATTAGCACAGATACGCAGTATTTT. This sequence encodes CASSLADSISTDTQYF.